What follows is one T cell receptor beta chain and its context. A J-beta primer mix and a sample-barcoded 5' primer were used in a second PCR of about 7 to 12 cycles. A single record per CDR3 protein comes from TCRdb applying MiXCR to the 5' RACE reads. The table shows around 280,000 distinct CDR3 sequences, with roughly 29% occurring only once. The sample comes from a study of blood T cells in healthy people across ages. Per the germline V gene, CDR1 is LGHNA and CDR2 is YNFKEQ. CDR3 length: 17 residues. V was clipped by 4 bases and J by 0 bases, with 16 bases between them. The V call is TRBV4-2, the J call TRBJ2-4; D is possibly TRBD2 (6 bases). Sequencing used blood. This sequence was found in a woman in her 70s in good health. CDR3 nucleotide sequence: TGTGCCAGCAGCCCCCTTCTAGCGAGTAGAGCCAAAAACATTCAGTACTTC. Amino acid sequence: CASSPLLASRAKNIQYF.